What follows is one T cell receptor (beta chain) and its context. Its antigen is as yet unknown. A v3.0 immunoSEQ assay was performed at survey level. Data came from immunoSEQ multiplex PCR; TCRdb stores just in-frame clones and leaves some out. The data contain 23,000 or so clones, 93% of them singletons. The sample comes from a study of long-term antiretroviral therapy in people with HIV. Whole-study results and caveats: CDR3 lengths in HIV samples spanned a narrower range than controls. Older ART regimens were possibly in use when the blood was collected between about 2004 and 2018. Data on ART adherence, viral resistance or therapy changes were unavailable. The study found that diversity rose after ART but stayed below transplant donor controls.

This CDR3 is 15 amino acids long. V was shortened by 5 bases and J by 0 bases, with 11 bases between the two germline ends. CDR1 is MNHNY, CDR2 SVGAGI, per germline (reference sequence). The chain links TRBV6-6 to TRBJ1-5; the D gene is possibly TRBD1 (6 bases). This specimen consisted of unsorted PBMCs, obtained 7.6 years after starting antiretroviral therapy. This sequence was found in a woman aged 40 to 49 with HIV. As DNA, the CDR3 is TGTGCCAGCAGTACAGGACAGATTAGCAATCAGCCCCAGCATTTT. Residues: CASSTGQISNQPQHF.